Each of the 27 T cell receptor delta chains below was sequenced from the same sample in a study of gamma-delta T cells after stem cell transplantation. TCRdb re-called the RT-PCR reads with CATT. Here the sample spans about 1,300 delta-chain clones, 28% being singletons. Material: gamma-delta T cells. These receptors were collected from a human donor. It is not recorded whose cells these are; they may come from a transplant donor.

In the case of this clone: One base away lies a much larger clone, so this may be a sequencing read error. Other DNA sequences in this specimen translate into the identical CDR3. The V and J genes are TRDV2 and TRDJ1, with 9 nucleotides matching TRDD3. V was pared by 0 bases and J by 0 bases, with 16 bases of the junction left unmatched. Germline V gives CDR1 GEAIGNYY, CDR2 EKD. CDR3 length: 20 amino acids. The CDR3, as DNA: TGTGCCTGTGACACCGAGCAGGACTGGGGGAAACGGGTAGACACCGATAAACTCATCTTT. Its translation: CACDTEQDWGKRVDTDKLIF.

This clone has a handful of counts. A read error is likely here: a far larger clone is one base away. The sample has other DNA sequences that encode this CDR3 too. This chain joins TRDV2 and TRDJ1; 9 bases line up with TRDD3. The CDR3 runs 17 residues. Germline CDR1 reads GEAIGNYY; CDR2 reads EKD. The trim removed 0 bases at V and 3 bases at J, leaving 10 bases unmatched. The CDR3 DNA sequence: TGTGCCTGTGACACCGTGGAAAGCGGGGGATACCCCGATAAACTCATCTTT. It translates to CACDTVESGGYPDKLIF.

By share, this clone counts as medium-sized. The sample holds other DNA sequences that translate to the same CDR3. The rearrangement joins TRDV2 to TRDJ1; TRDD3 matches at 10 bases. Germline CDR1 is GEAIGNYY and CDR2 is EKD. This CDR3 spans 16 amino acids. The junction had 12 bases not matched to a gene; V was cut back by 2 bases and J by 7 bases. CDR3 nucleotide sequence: TGTGCCTGTGACATCTGGGGGATAGGTGAAGGGCCTAAACTCATCTTT. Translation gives CACDIWGIGEGPKLIF.

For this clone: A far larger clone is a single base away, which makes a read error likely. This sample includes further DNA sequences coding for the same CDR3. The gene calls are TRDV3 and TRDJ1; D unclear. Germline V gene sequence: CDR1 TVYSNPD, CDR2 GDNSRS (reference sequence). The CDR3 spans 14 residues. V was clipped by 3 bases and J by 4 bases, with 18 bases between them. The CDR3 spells CAFLNGNEDDKLIF. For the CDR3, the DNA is TGTGCCTTCCTGAACGGGAATGAGGACGATAAACTCATCTTT.

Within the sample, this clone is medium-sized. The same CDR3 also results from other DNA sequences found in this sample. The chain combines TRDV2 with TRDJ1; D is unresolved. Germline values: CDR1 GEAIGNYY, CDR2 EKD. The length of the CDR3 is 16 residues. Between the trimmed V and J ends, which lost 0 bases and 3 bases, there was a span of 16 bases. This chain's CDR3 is CACDTVVRATPDKLIF. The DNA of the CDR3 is TGTGCCTGTGACACCGTAGTCCGGGCGACTCCCGATAAACTCATCTTT.

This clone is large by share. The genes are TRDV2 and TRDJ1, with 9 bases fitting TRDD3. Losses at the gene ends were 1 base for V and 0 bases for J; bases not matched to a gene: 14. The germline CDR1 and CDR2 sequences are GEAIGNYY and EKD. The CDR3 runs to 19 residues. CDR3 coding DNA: TGTGCCTGTGACACGGGGCTCGTACTGGGGGACCTGTACACCGATAAACTCATCTTT. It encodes CACDTGLVLGDLYTDKLIF.

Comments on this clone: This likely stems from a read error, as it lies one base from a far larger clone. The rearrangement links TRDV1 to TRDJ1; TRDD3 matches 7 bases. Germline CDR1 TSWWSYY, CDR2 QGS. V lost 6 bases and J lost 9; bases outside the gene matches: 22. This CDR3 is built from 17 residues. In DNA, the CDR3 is TGTGCTCTTGGACCTACGAATGGCTGGGGGGTACAGGGGGAACTCATCTTT. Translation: CALGPTNGWGVQGELIF.

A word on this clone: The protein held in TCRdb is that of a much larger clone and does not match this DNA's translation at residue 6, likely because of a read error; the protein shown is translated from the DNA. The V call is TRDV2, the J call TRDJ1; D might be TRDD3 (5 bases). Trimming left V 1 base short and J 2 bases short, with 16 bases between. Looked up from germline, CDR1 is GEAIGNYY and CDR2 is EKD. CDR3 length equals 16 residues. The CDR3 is CACDTAIRVGTDKLIF. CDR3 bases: TGTGCCTGTGACACGGCAATACGCGTGGGAACCGATAAACTCATCTTT.

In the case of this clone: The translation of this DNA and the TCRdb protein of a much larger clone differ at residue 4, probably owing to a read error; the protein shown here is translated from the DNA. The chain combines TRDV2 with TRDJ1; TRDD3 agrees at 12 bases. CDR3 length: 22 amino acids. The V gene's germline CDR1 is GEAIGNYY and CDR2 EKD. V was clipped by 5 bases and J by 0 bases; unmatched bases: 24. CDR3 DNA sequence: TGTGCCTGTGGCACGGTACTGGGGGATACACGCACCGCGCGACGGTACACCGATAAACTCATCTTT. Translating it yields CACGTVLGDTRTARRYTDKLIF.

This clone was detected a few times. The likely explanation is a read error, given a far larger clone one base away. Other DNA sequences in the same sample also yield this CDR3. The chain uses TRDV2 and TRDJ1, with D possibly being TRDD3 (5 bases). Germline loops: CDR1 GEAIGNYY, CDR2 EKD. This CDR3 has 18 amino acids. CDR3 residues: CACDPLSVADILTDKLIF. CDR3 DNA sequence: TGCGCCTGTGACCCATTGTCGGTGGCGGATATCCTCACCGATAAACTCATCTTT.

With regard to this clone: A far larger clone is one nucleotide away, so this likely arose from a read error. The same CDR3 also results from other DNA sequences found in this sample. The CDR3 here is CACDKLGAENTDKLIF. CDR3 in DNA: TGTGCCTGTGACAAGCTGGGGGCTGAGAACACCGATAAACTTATCTTT. The chain couples TRDV2 to TRDJ1, with 7 positions matching TRDD3. CDR3 length: 16 amino acids. Germline V gene sequence: CDR1 GEAIGNYY, CDR2 EKD.

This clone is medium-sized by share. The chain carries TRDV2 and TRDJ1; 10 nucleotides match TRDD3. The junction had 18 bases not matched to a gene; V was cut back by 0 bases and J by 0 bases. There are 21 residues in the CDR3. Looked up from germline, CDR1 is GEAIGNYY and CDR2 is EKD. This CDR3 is CACDTVRLGDSASLDTDKLIF. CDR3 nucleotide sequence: TGTGCCTGTGACACCGTGAGGCTGGGGGATAGCGCCTCCCTTGACACCGATAAACTCATCTTT.

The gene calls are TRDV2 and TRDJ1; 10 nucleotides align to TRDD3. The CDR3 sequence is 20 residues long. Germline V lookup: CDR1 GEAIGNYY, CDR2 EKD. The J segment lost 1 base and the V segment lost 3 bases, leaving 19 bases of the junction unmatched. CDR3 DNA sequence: TGTGCCTGTGACCGACAGAGTGCAGGGGGATACGCGGCCCTCACCGATAAACTCATCTTT. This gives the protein CACDRQSAGGYAALTDKLIF.

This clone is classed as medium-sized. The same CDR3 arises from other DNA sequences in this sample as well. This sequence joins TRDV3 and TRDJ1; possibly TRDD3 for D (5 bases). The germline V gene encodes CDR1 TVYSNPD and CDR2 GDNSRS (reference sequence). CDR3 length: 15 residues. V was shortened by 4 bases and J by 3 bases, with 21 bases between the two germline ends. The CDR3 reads CASHPPGVEADKLIF. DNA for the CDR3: TGTGCCTCCCACCCACCGGGGGTGGAGGCCGATAAACTCATCTTT.

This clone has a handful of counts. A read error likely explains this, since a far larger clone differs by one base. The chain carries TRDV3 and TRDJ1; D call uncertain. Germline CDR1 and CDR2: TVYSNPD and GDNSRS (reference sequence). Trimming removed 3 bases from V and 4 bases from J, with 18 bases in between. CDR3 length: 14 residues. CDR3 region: CAFLDGNEDDKLIF. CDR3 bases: TGTGCCTTCCTAGACGGGAATGAGGACGATAAACTCATCTTT.

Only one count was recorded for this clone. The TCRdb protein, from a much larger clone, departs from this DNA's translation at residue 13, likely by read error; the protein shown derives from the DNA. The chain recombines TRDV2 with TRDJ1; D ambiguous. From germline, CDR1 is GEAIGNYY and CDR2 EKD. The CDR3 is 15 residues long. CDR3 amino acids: CACDSVLLKADKFIF. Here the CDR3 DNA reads TGTGCCTGTGACAGTGTACTGCTCAAGGCCGATAAATTCATCTTT.

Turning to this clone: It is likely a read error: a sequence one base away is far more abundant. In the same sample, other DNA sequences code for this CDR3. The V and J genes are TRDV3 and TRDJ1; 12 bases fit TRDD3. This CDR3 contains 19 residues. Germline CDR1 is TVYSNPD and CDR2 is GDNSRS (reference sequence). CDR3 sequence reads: CACKAGTGGYRWYTDKLIF. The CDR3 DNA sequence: TGTGCTTGTAAGGCCGGTACTGGGGGATACCGTTGGTACACCGATAAACTCATCTTT.

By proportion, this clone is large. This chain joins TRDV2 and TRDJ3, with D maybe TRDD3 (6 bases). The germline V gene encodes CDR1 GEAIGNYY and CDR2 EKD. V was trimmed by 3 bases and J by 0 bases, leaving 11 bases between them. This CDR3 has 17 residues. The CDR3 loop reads CACDFTGNSWDTRQMFF. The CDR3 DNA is TGTGCCTGTGACTTTACTGGGAACTCCTGGGACACCCGACAGATGTTTTTC.

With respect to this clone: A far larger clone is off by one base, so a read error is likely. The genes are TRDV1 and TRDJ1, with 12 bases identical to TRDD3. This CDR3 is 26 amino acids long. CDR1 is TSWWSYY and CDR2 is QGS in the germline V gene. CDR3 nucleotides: TGTGCTATTGGGGAACTAGAGGTTGGTACGAAACTTCCTAGCACGTACTGGGGGATACCCTTGTTTAAACTCATCTTT. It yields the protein CAIGELEVGTKLPSTYWGIPLFKLIF.

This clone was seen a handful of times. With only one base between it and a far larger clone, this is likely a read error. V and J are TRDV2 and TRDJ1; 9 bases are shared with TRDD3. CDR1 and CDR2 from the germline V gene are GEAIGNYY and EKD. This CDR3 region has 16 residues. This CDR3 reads CACDQLTGGHTDKPIF. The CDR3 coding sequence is TGTGCCTGTGACCAGCTTACTGGGGGACACACCGATAAACCCATCTTT.

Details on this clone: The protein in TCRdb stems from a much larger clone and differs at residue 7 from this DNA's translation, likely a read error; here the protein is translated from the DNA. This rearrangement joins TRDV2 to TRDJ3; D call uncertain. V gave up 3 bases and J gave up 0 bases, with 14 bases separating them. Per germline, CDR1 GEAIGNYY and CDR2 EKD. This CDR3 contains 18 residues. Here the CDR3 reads CACDQVALGSWDTRQMFF. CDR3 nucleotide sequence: TGTGCCTGTGACCAAGTTGCCTTGGGCTCCTGGGACACCCGACAGATGTTTTTC.

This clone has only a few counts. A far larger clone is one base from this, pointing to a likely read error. The CDR3 DNA is TGTGCCTGTGACACCCTGCCGACACCGAATTCATACACCGATAAACTCATCTTT. As protein: CACDTLPTPNSYTDKLIF. This chain links TRDV2 with TRDJ1; D remains unclear. With 0 bases removed from V and 0 bases from J, the gap between germline ends came to 19 bases. Germline V lookup: CDR1 GEAIGNYY, CDR2 EKD. The CDR3 totals 18 residues.

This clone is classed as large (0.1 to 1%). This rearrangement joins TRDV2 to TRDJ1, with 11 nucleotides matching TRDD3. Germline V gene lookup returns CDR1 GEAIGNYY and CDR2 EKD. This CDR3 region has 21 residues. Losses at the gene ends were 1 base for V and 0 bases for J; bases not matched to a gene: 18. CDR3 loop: CACDTLYTWGIQGSDTDKLIF. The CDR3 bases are TGTGCCTGTGACACTCTCTACACCTGGGGGATACAGGGTTCGGACACCGATAAACTCATCTTT.

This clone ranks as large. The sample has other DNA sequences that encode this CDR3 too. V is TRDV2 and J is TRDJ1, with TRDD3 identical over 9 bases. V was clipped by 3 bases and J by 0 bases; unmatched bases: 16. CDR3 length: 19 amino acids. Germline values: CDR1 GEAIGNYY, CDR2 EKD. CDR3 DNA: TGTGCCTGTGACTCTATACAATCCTGGCTGGGGGATGACACCGATAAACTCATCTTT. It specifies CACDSIQSWLGDDTDKLIF.

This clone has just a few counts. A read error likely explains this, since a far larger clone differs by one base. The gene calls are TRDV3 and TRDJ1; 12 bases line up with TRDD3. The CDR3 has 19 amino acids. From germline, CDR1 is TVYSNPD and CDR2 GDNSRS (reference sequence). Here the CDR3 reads CACKAGTGGYRWCTDKLIF. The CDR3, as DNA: TGTGCTTGTAAGGCTGGTACTGGGGGATACCGTTGGTGCACCGATAAACTCATCTTT.

In DNA, the CDR3 is TGTGCTCTTGGGGAAAATAAAGTGCGCCGTGATGCTGGGGGATACGCTCCCGATAAACTCATCTTT. Encoded protein: CALGENKVRRDAGGYAPDKLIF. The chain recombines TRDV1 with TRDJ1, with 12 bases matching TRDD3. V trimming: 2 bases; J trimming: 3 bases; junction bases outside the gene matches: 22. Per the germline V gene, CDR1 is TSWWSYY and CDR2 is QGS. CDR3 size: 22 residues.

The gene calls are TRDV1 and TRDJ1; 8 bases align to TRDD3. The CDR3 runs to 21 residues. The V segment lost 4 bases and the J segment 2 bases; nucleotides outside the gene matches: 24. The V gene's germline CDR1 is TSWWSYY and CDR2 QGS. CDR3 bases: TGTGCTCTTGGGGCCTGGCGGCCTGTCTGGGTGGGGGATGAAAAAACCGATAAACTCATCTTT. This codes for CALGAWRPVWVGDEKTDKLIF.